The rows below give T cell receptor beta chains drawn from one sample of a study of cytomegalovirus exposure and HLA in healthy donors. Assay used: immunoSEQ multiplex PCR; TCRdb lists only in-frame clones, some missing. The data contain 200,000 or so clones, 82% of them singletons. Material for sequencing was PBMCs. The receptors come from a boy aged 2 to 10 in good health and CMV-seronegative. The CDR3 runs from the conserved cysteine through the conserved F or W. D genes are given only for firm matches. Clone size is not always given. Where it is, it says once, few, many or a class for expanded clones.

v_call: TRBV7-9; d_call: NA; cdr3_length: 15; clone_size: NA; j_call: TRBJ1-1; cdr3_aa: CASSFERDLGTEAFF; cdr3_nt: TGTGCCAGCAGCTTCGAGCGGGACCTGGGGACTGAAGCTTTCTTT
v_call: TRBV5-4; d_call: TRBD2; cdr3_length: 15; clone_size: NA; j_call: TRBJ2-3; cdr3_aa: CASSLSSGGYDTQYF; cdr3_nt: TGTGCCAGCAGCTTGTCTAGCGGGGGCTATGATACGCAGTATTTT
v_call: TRBV6-1; d_call: TRBD1; cdr3_length: 18; clone_size: few; j_call: TRBJ2-3; cdr3_aa: CASSAQGGQGISTDTQYF; cdr3_nt: TGTGCCAGCAGTGCCCAGGGGGGACAGGGGATTAGCACAGATACGCAGTATTTT
v_call: TRBV7-8; d_call: TRBD2; cdr3_length: 13; clone_size: NA; j_call: TRBJ2-7; cdr3_aa: CASTPSGGDEQYF; cdr3_nt: TGTGCCAGCACCCCAAGCGGGGGTGACGAGCAGTACTTC
v_call: TRBV6-5; d_call: NA; cdr3_length: 15; clone_size: NA; j_call: TRBJ2-7; cdr3_aa: CASSYSRYPLYEQYF; cdr3_nt: TGTGCCAGCAGTTACTCGAGATACCCCCTTTACGAGCAGTACTTC
v_call: TRBV7-9; d_call: NA; cdr3_length: 14; clone_size: NA; j_call: TRBJ2-3; cdr3_aa: CASSLDDGILTQYF; cdr3_nt: TGTGCCAGCAGCTTAGACGACGGGATCCTTACGCAGTATTTT
v_call: TRBV10-3; d_call: NA; cdr3_length: 14; clone_size: NA; j_call: TRBJ1-2; cdr3_aa: CAISEQRLNYGYTF; cdr3_nt: TGTGCCATCAGTGAGCAGCGCCTTAACTATGGCTACACCTTC
v_call: TRBV7-9; d_call: NA; cdr3_length: 15; clone_size: NA; j_call: TRBJ1-2; cdr3_aa: CASSPWTEVNYGYTF; cdr3_nt: TGTGCCAGCAGCCCTTGGACAGAAGTTAACTATGGCTACACCTTC
v_call: TRBV4-2; d_call: NA; cdr3_length: 14; clone_size: NA; j_call: TRBJ2-3; cdr3_aa: CASSQVRAPDTQYF; cdr3_nt: TGTGCCAGCAGCCAAGTCAGGGCTCCAGATACGCAGTATTTT
v_call: TRBV7-9; d_call: NA; cdr3_length: 16; clone_size: few; j_call: TRBJ1-2; cdr3_aa: CASSKTTGQPNYGYTF; cdr3_nt: TGTGCCAGCAGCAAGACAACAGGGCAACCCAACTATGGCTACACCTTC